These T cell receptor beta chains were read from a single sample in a study of cytotoxic CD8 clonotypes in ibrutinib-treated CLL. Libraries were prepared by immunoSEQ multiplex PCR; TCRdb keeps only in-frame clonotypes and omits some of them. The sample lists about 80,000 clones; about four fifths were seen once. The material was PBMCs, obtained after 12 months of ibrutinib treatment. Receptors originate from a human donor with chronic lymphocytic leukemia. CDR3s include the opening cysteine and the closing phenylalanine or tryptophan. The order of the fields is CDR3 protein, CDR3 DNA, CDR3 length, D gene, clone size, J gene, V gene. D genes are given only for firm matches. Only some rows state a clone size, as once, few, many or a class for expanded clones.

CDR3 protein: CASSLGPDGNNEQFF
CDR3 DNA: TGTGCCAGCAGCTTAGGTCCGGACGGGAACAATGAGCAGTTCTTC
CDR3 length: 15
D gene: NA
clone size: NA
J gene: TRBJ2-1
V gene: TRBV7-2

CDR3 protein: CASSPWDTQETQYF
CDR3 DNA: TGTGCCAGCAGCCCCTGGGACACGCAAGAGACCCAGTACTTC
CDR3 length: 14
D gene: NA
clone size: NA
J gene: TRBJ2-5
V gene: TRBV27

CDR3 protein: CAISEDRGGYGYTF
CDR3 DNA: TGTGCCATCAGTGAGGACAGGGGCGGCTATGGCTACACCTTC
CDR3 length: 14
D gene: TRBD1
clone size: NA
J gene: TRBJ1-2
V gene: TRBV10-3

CDR3 protein: CAWSVQSGSYGYTF
CDR3 DNA: TGTGCCTGGAGTGTACAAAGCGGTAGCTATGGCTACACCTTC
CDR3 length: 14
D gene: NA
clone size: NA
J gene: TRBJ1-2
V gene: TRBV30

CDR3 protein: CASSGQAHYGYTF
CDR3 DNA: TGTGCCAGCAGTGGACAGGCCCACTATGGCTACACCTTC
CDR3 length: 13
D gene: NA
clone size: NA
J gene: TRBJ1-2
V gene: TRBV2

CDR3 protein: CASSLVSGAEQYF
CDR3 DNA: TGTGCCAGCAGCTTGGTTTCAGGGGCCGAGCAGTACTTC
CDR3 length: 13
D gene: NA
clone size: NA
J gene: TRBJ2-7
V gene: TRBV5-6

CDR3 protein: CASSPRRKQETQYF
CDR3 DNA: TGTGCCAGTAGTCCGCGACGGAAACAAGAGACCCAGTACTTC
CDR3 length: 14
D gene: NA
clone size: NA
J gene: TRBJ2-5
V gene: TRBV19

CDR3 protein: CASSPAVGDGYTF
CDR3 DNA: TGTGCCAGCAGCCCGGCCGTCGGGGATGGCTACACCTTC
CDR3 length: 13
D gene: NA
clone size: NA
J gene: TRBJ1-2
V gene: TRBV7-9

CDR3 protein: CASSRTTENTEAFF
CDR3 DNA: TGCGCCAGCAGCCGAACGACAGAAAACACTGAAGCTTTCTTT
CDR3 length: 14
D gene: NA
clone size: NA
J gene: TRBJ1-1
V gene: TRBV4-3

CDR3 protein: CASSITGLAQETQYF
CDR3 DNA: TGTGCCAGCAGCATAACGGGACTAGCACAAGAGACCCAGTACTTC
CDR3 length: 15
D gene: TRBD2
clone size: NA
J gene: TRBJ2-5
V gene: TRBV7-2

CDR3 protein: CSVDRLAGGTDTQYF
CDR3 DNA: TGCAGCGTTGATCGTCTAGCGGGAGGCACAGATACGCAGTATTTT
CDR3 length: 15
D gene: TRBD2
clone size: NA
J gene: TRBJ2-3
V gene: TRBV29-1

CDR3 protein: CVSSVGTGGPYEQYF
CDR3 DNA: TGTGTCAGCAGCGTCGGGACAGGGGGACCCTACGAGCAGTACTTC
CDR3 length: 15
D gene: TRBD1
clone size: once
J gene: TRBJ2-7
V gene: TRBV9

CDR3 protein: CASSPRGQSIFNEQFF
CDR3 DNA: TGTGCCAGCAGCCCCAGAGGACAGTCCATCTTCAATGAGCAGTTCTTC
CDR3 length: 16
D gene: NA
clone size: NA
J gene: TRBJ2-1
V gene: TRBV5-8

CDR3 protein: CASSPPREKLFF
CDR3 DNA: TGTGCCAGCAGCCCCCCTAGGGAAAAACTGTTTTTT
CDR3 length: 12
D gene: NA
clone size: few
J gene: TRBJ1-4
V gene: TRBV6-6

CDR3 protein: CASSLLRNTEAFF
CDR3 DNA: TGTGCCAGCAGTTTATTAAGGAACACTGAAGCTTTCTTT
CDR3 length: 13
D gene: NA
clone size: NA
J gene: TRBJ1-1
V gene: TRBV27

CDR3 protein: CASGSLGTPYNEQFF
CDR3 DNA: TGTGCTAGTGGTTCACTTGGGACACCCTACAATGAGCAGTTCTTC
CDR3 length: 15
D gene: NA
clone size: NA
J gene: TRBJ2-1
V gene: TRBV12-5

CDR3 protein: CASSSEGGQYF
CDR3 DNA: TGTGCCAGCAGTTCAGAGGGGGGGCAGTACTTC
CDR3 length: 11
D gene: NA
clone size: few
J gene: TRBJ2-7
V gene: TRBV28

CDR3 protein: CATSRDTNTQYF
CDR3 DNA: TGTGCCACCAGCAGAGATACAAATACGCAGTATTTT
CDR3 length: 12
D gene: NA
clone size: NA
J gene: TRBJ2-3
V gene: TRBV15

CDR3 protein: CASSVGDSSKQFF
CDR3 DNA: TGTGCCAGCAGCGTAGGGGACTCTTCAAAGCAGTTCTTC
CDR3 length: 13
D gene: NA
clone size: NA
J gene: TRBJ2-1
V gene: TRBV9

CDR3 protein: CASRDSRGSPLHF
CDR3 DNA: TGTGCCAGCAGGGACAGCAGGGGTTCACCCCTCCACTTT
CDR3 length: 13
D gene: NA
clone size: once
J gene: TRBJ1-6
V gene: TRBV28

CDR3 protein: CAWTAYNEQFF
CDR3 DNA: TGTGCCTGGACAGCCTACAATGAGCAGTTCTTC
CDR3 length: 11
D gene: NA
clone size: NA
J gene: TRBJ2-1
V gene: TRBV30

CDR3 protein: CASSRAQGGETQYF
CDR3 DNA: TGTGCCAGCTCACGAGCCCAGGGGGGAGAGACCCAGTACTTC
CDR3 length: 14
D gene: NA
clone size: NA
J gene: TRBJ2-5
V gene: TRBV18

CDR3 protein: CATTPRITQETQYF
CDR3 DNA: TGTGCCACCACCCCCCGGATAACTCAAGAGACCCAGTACTTC
CDR3 length: 14
D gene: NA
clone size: NA
J gene: TRBJ2-5
V gene: TRBV28

CDR3 protein: CAAQRGSEGTDTQYF
CDR3 DNA: TGTGCCGCCCAGAGGGGGAGTGAGGGGACAGATACGCAGTATTTT
CDR3 length: 15
D gene: NA
clone size: NA
J gene: TRBJ2-3
V gene: TRBV28

CDR3 protein: CASTKGDEKLFF
CDR3 DNA: TGTGCCAGCACCAAGGGGGATGAAAAACTGTTTTTT
CDR3 length: 12
D gene: NA
clone size: NA
J gene: TRBJ1-4
V gene: TRBV28

CDR3 protein: CASSPTGGGYNEQFF
CDR3 DNA: TGTGCCAGCAGCCCCACTGGCGGGGGGTACAATGAGCAGTTCTTC
CDR3 length: 15
D gene: TRBD2
clone size: NA
J gene: TRBJ2-1
V gene: TRBV27

CDR3 protein: CASSLGAPKGTQYF
CDR3 DNA: TGTGCCAGCAGTTTAGGGGCGCCCAAGGGGACCCAGTACTTC
CDR3 length: 14
D gene: NA
clone size: NA
J gene: TRBJ2-5
V gene: TRBV28

CDR3 protein: CAWSVQRRRAFF
CDR3 DNA: TGTGCCTGGAGTGTACAGCGAAGGAGAGCTTTCTTT
CDR3 length: 12
D gene: NA
clone size: NA
J gene: TRBJ1-1
V gene: TRBV30

CDR3 protein: CASSSFTDTQYF
CDR3 DNA: TGTGCCAGCAGCTCGTTCACAGATACGCAGTATTTT
CDR3 length: 12
D gene: NA
clone size: NA
J gene: TRBJ2-3
V gene: TRBV7-2

CDR3 protein: CASRDPNTEAFF
CDR3 DNA: TGTGCCAGCAGGGACCCGAACACTGAAGCTTTCTTT
CDR3 length: 12
D gene: NA
clone size: NA
J gene: TRBJ1-1
V gene: TRBV28

CDR3 protein: CTSSQVARRQGLGPDTQYF
CDR3 DNA: TGCACCAGCAGCCAAGTCGCCCGAAGACAGGGGCTGGGACCAGATACGCAGTATTTT
CDR3 length: 19
D gene: NA
clone size: NA
J gene: TRBJ2-3
V gene: TRBV1

CDR3 protein: CASSPGTSGSYEQYF
CDR3 DNA: TGTGCCAGCAGTCCCGGGACTAGCGGGTCCTACGAGCAGTACTTC
CDR3 length: 15
D gene: TRBD2
clone size: once
J gene: TRBJ2-7
V gene: TRBV28

CDR3 protein: CASSLVSGGPENIQYF
CDR3 DNA: TGCGCCAGCAGCTTGGTGTCGGGGGGCCCCGAAAACATTCAGTACTTC
CDR3 length: 16
D gene: NA
clone size: NA
J gene: TRBJ2-4
V gene: TRBV5-1

CDR3 protein: CASSPNGGTPGETQYF
CDR3 DNA: TGTGCCAGCAGCCCAAATGGGGGGACTCCCGGGGAGACCCAGTACTTC
CDR3 length: 16
D gene: NA
clone size: NA
J gene: TRBJ2-5
V gene: TRBV7-3

CDR3 protein: CASRPSGEVTDTQYF
CDR3 DNA: TGCGCCAGCAGGCCTAGCGGGGAGGTCACAGATACGCAGTATTTT
CDR3 length: 15
D gene: TRBD2
clone size: NA
J gene: TRBJ2-3
V gene: TRBV5-1

CDR3 protein: CASRAGGQGSSNYGYTF
CDR3 DNA: TGTGCCAGCAGAGCCGGGGGACAGGGCTCCTCTAACTATGGCTACACCTTC
CDR3 length: 17
D gene: TRBD1
clone size: NA
J gene: TRBJ1-2
V gene: TRBV2

CDR3 protein: CASSTDLGDTEAFF
CDR3 DNA: TGTGCCAGCTCAACGGACCTAGGGGACACTGAAGCTTTCTTT
CDR3 length: 14
D gene: NA
clone size: NA
J gene: TRBJ1-1
V gene: TRBV18

CDR3 protein: CADRGARDTDTQYF
CDR3 DNA: TGTGCCGACAGGGGGGCCCGGGACACAGATACGCAGTATTTT
CDR3 length: 14
D gene: TRBD1
clone size: NA
J gene: TRBJ2-3
V gene: TRBV5-4

CDR3 protein: CASGLTGTAYEQYF
CDR3 DNA: TGTGCCAGCGGGCTGACAGGGACCGCTTACGAGCAGTACTTC
CDR3 length: 14
D gene: TRBD1
clone size: once
J gene: TRBJ2-7
V gene: TRBV7-2

CDR3 protein: CASRRQLMNTEAFF
CDR3 DNA: TGTGCCAGCAGGCGACAGCTCATGAACACTGAAGCTTTCTTT
CDR3 length: 14
D gene: NA
clone size: once
J gene: TRBJ1-1
V gene: TRBV6-1

CDR3 protein: CASSTSGLSYEQYF
CDR3 DNA: TGTGCCAGTAGTACGAGCGGACTTTCCTACGAGCAGTACTTC
CDR3 length: 14
D gene: NA
clone size: NA
J gene: TRBJ2-7
V gene: TRBV19

CDR3 protein: CASSLGAGGPQFF
CDR3 DNA: TGTGCCAGCAGCCTCGGGGCGGGGGGGCCCCAGTTCTTC
CDR3 length: 13
D gene: TRBD2
clone size: NA
J gene: TRBJ2-1
V gene: TRBV5-4

CDR3 protein: CASSAGRLAGAREQYF
CDR3 DNA: TGTGCCAGCAGCGCCGGTCGACTAGCGGGAGCCCGCGAGCAGTACTTC
CDR3 length: 16
D gene: TRBD2
clone size: NA
J gene: TRBJ2-7
V gene: TRBV7-2

CDR3 protein: CASSLGYEQYF
CDR3 DNA: TGTGCCAGCAGCTTAGGGTACGAGCAGTACTTC
CDR3 length: 11
D gene: NA
clone size: NA
J gene: TRBJ2-7
V gene: TRBV13

CDR3 protein: CASSPTTGQETQYF
CDR3 DNA: TGTGCTAGCAGCCCGACGACAGGCCAAGAGACCCAGTACTTC
CDR3 length: 14
D gene: NA
clone size: NA
J gene: TRBJ2-5
V gene: TRBV7-7

CDR3 protein: CASSVGGQQETQYF
CDR3 DNA: TGTGCCAGCTCCGTGGGGGGACAGCAAGAGACCCAGTACTTC
CDR3 length: 14
D gene: NA
clone size: NA
J gene: TRBJ2-5
V gene: TRBV11-3

CDR3 protein: CASSDWTGRVYGYTF
CDR3 DNA: TGTGCCAGCAGTGACTGGACAGGGAGGGTCTATGGCTACACCTTC
CDR3 length: 15
D gene: TRBD1
clone size: NA
J gene: TRBJ1-2
V gene: TRBV6-5

CDR3 protein: CASRVGTADTQYF
CDR3 DNA: TGTGCCAGCAGGGTCGGGACTGCAGATACGCAGTATTTT
CDR3 length: 13
D gene: NA
clone size: NA
J gene: TRBJ2-3
V gene: TRBV27

CDR3 protein: CASSPGGVRGYTF
CDR3 DNA: TGTGCCAGCAGCCCCGGTGGTGTGCGCGGCTACACCTTC
CDR3 length: 13
D gene: NA
clone size: once
J gene: TRBJ1-2
V gene: TRBV5-4

CDR3 protein: CASSLTGGPFEQYF
CDR3 DNA: TGCGCCAGCAGCTTGACGGGAGGGCCCTTCGAGCAGTACTTC
CDR3 length: 14
D gene: TRBD2
clone size: NA
J gene: TRBJ2-7
V gene: TRBV5-1

CDR3 protein: CASSLRSEQYF
CDR3 DNA: TGTGCCAGCAGCCTTAGGTCCGAGCAGTACTTC
CDR3 length: 11
D gene: NA
clone size: many
J gene: TRBJ2-7
V gene: TRBV6-6

CDR3 protein: CASRPGRTRETQYF
CDR3 DNA: TGTGCCAGCAGGCCCGGACGGACAAGAGAAACCCAGTACTTC
CDR3 length: 14
D gene: NA
clone size: few
J gene: TRBJ2-5
V gene: TRBV7-8

CDR3 protein: CASSVGQAGGNEQFF
CDR3 DNA: TGTGCCAGCAGCGTAGGTCAGGCGGGAGGGAATGAGCAGTTCTTC
CDR3 length: 15
D gene: TRBD2
clone size: NA
J gene: TRBJ2-1
V gene: TRBV9

CDR3 protein: CASRREAGSRDTQYF
CDR3 DNA: TGCGCCAGCAGACGGGAGGCGGGGTCCAGGGATACGCAGTATTTT
CDR3 length: 15
D gene: TRBD2
clone size: once
J gene: TRBJ2-3
V gene: TRBV5-1

CDR3 protein: CASSLGRSYEQYF
CDR3 DNA: TGTGCCAGCAGCTTAGGCAGATCCTACGAGCAGTACTTC
CDR3 length: 13
D gene: NA
clone size: once
J gene: TRBJ2-7
V gene: TRBV7-3

CDR3 protein: CASSTTGTSWETQYF
CDR3 DNA: TGTGCCAGCAGCACCACCGGGACTAGCTGGGAGACCCAGTACTTC
CDR3 length: 15
D gene: TRBD2
clone size: NA
J gene: TRBJ2-5
V gene: TRBV11-2

CDR3 protein: CASSEGGFWEQFF
CDR3 DNA: TGTGCCAGCAGTGAAGGGGGTTTCTGGGAGCAGTTCTTC
CDR3 length: 13
D gene: NA
clone size: once
J gene: TRBJ2-1
V gene: TRBV6-1

CDR3 protein: CASSIDRTGDLPQHF
CDR3 DNA: TGTGCCAGTAGTATAGACCGGACAGGGGATTTGCCCCAGCATTTT
CDR3 length: 15
D gene: TRBD1
clone size: NA
J gene: TRBJ1-5
V gene: TRBV19

CDR3 protein: CASSPPRGPGELFF
CDR3 DNA: TGTGCCAGCAGCCCGCCGAGGGGTCCCGGGGAGCTGTTTTTT
CDR3 length: 14
D gene: NA
clone size: NA
J gene: TRBJ2-2
V gene: TRBV4-2